Following are 12 T cell receptor beta chains from one sample sequenced in a study of CD8+ T cells in alopecia areata. RNA extraction was followed by reverse transcription into cDNA, which acted as the sequencing template. Sequencing was performed with immunoSEQ multiplex PCR; in TCRdb, only in-frame clones are kept and a portion is missing. The repertoire holds about 100,000 clones, with roughly 60% as singletons. Treatment in this sample: oral pan-JAK inhibitor, 5-10 mg twice daily. Specimen: CD8+ T cells sorted from blood, collected at approximately week 60, from a patient treated with tofacitinib. All receptors derive from a human donor with alopecia areata.

This chain joins TRBV15 and TRBJ2-5; TRBD1 agrees at 10 bases. CDR1 and CDR2 (germline): LNHNV, YYDKDF (reference sequence). The CDR3 spans 14 residues. V dropped 4 bases and J dropped 4; count of bases not matched to a gene: 3. CDR3 in DNA: TGTGCCACCAGCACAGGACAGGGGGGAGAGACCCAGTACTTC. Encoded protein: CATSTGQGGETQYF.

This clone is medium-sized by share. The chain recombines TRBV21-1 with TRBJ2-1. TRBV21-1 is labeled a pseudogene. This CDR3 has 14 amino acids. The CDR3: CASTKQGLGDEQFF. The CDR3 DNA sequence: TGTGCCAGCACCAAACAGGGCTTGGGAGATGAGCAGTTCTTC.

Details on this clone: This CDR3 is missing its conserved last phenylalanine or tryptophan, likely due to a read error. The genes are TRBV29-1 and TRBJ2-7, with D perhaps matching TRBD1 (5 bases). The germline V and J ends were trimmed by 7 bases and 2 bases, with 15 bases remaining between them. The CDR3 is 13 residues long. The germline V gene has CDR1 SQVTM and CDR2 ANQGSEA. CDR3 DNA sequence: TGCAGCGCACTTCGACAGAGTACCTACGAGCAGTACCTC. It translates to CSALRQSTYEQYL.

The chain couples TRBV12-5 to TRBJ1-2; D not resolved. The CDR3 totals 9 residues. V was clipped by 5 bases and J by 9 bases, with 4 bases between them. Germline lookup yields CDR1 LGHNT and CDR2 FRNRAP. The CDR3 region is CASGPRYTF. The CDR3 DNA reads as TGTGCTAGTGGTCCCCGCTACACCTTC.

There are a few counts of this clone. The chain employs TRBV7-9 and TRBJ1-2; D ambiguous. Germline CDR1 is SEHNR and CDR2 is FQNEAQ (reference sequence). V was trimmed by 1 base and J by 5 bases, leaving 8 bases between them. The CDR3 consists of 13 residues. CDR3 DNA sequence: TGTGCCAGCAGCTTAGAGGCACTGTATGGCTACACCTTC. It encodes CASSLEALYGYTF.

This clone was counted only a few times. The CDR3: CASNEAGNTEAFF. The CDR3 DNA follows: TGTGCCAGCAACGAAGCCGGTAACACTGAAGCTTTCTTT. V gene TRBV7-9 combines with J gene TRBJ1-1; D remains unclear. The germline V gene encodes CDR1 SEHNR and CDR2 FQNEAQ (reference sequence). V lost 7 bases to trimming and J lost 2 bases, with 11 bases between them. The CDR3 extends over 13 amino acids.

The rearrangement uses TRBV9 and TRBJ2-3; D uncertain. Germline loops: CDR1 SGDLS, CDR2 YYNGEE. The CDR3 totals 16 residues. V gave up 4 bases and J gave up 2 bases, with 17 bases separating them. CDR3 region: CASSPRERAYTDTQYF. CDR3 nucleotide sequence: TGTGCCAGCAGCCCACGTGAAAGGGCCTACACAGATACGCAGTATTTT.

V is TRBV6-5 and J is TRBJ1-5; perhaps TRBD1 as D (6 bases). Per the germline V gene, CDR1 is MNHEY and CDR2 is SVGAGI. V shed 5 bases and J shed 6 bases, with 14 bases lying between them. The CDR3 spans 14 residues. CDR3 bases: TGTGCCAGCAGTACCGACAGGAGGGGTCAGCCCCAGCATTTT. This gives the protein CASSTDRRGQPQHF.

This chain joins TRBV30 and TRBJ2-1; no reliable D call. The CDR3 has 12 amino acids. From germline, CDR1 is GTSNPN and CDR2 SVGIG (reference sequence). V lost 4 bases and J lost 6, with 10 bases in between. Here the CDR3 reads CAWTPTGNEQFF. CDR3 nucleotide sequence: TGTGCCTGGACCCCAACGGGCAATGAGCAGTTCTTC. Together with reference TRBV30 and TRBJ2-1, the CDR3 gives the full variable domain: SQTIHQWPATLVQPVGSPLSLECTVEGTSNPNLYWYRQAAGRGLQLLFYSVGIGQISSEVPQNLSASRPQDRQFILSSKKLLLSDSGFYLCAWTPTGNEQFFGPGTRLTVL.

In this sample, this clone turned up once. The V call is TRBV4-1, the J call TRBJ2-1; TRBD2 matches 8 bases. Trimming at V came to 1 base and at J to 7 bases, leaving 12 bases not matched to a gene. There are 17 residues in the CDR3. CDR1 and CDR2 from the germline V gene are MGHRA and YSYEKL. The CDR3 DNA reads TGCGCCAGCAGCCAAGCTAATGCCGGACTAGCTCGGAATGAGCAGTTCTTC. The encoded protein is CASSQANAGLARNEQFF.

The chain carries TRBV29-1 and TRBJ2-5; possibly TRBD2 for D (6 bases). Near its end, the DNA agrees better with TRBJ2-7, so the J call may be wrong. Germline values: CDR1 SQVTM, CDR2 ANQGSEA. The CDR3 loop spans 11 amino acids. This CDR3 reads CSVDSGYEQYF. The CDR3 DNA reads TGCAGCGTTGATAGCGGCTACGAGCAGTACTTC.

The chain has TRBV6-6 and TRBJ1-1, with D unresolved. V lost 4 bases, J lost 0 bases, and 6 bases lay in between. This CDR3 contains 13 residues. The V gene's germline CDR1 is MNHNY and CDR2 SVGAGI (reference sequence). CDR3 sequence reads: CASSLHLNTEAFF. The DNA of the CDR3 is TGTGCCAGCAGTTTACATCTGAACACTGAAGCTTTCTTT.